The next 3 T cell receptor beta chains were all read from a single sample in a study of T cell responses to AZD1222 COVID-19 vaccine. Some clones are missing from TCRdb's copy, which holds only in-frame ones; the method was immunoSEQ multiplex PCR. The repertoire holds around 120,000 clones, around 86% seen once, with about 7.8% in the top ten. Sequenced material: peripheral blood, taken on day 0 of AZD1222 vaccination. The receptors were gathered from an adult in good health.

The genes are TRBV7-3 and TRBJ2-2, with 10 bases aligning to TRBD2. Germline lookup yields CDR1 SGHTA and CDR2 FQGTGA. J gave up 2 bases and V 2 bases, and 8 bases lay outside the gene matches. The CDR3 has 18 residues. The CDR3 region is CASSLDRGTSDNTGELFF. As DNA, the CDR3 is TGTGCCAGCAGCTTAGATAGGGGGACTAGCGATAACACCGGGGAGCTGTTTTTT.

In nucleotides, the CDR3 is TGTGCCAGCAGTCTTAGCGGGGGGACTTACTCCTACGAGCAGTACTTC. Amino acids: CASSLSGGTYSYEQYF. The chain carries TRBV7-9 and TRBJ2-7, with 10 bases identical to TRBD2. The CDR3 covers 16 residues. V shed 6 bases and J 0 bases; nucleotides not matched to a gene: 8. The germline gives CDR1 SEHNR, CDR2 FQNEAQ (reference sequence).

The rearrangement uses TRBV10-2 and TRBJ1-5; 9 nucleotides match TRBD1. The CDR3 spans 15 residues. Per germline, CDR1 WSHSY and CDR2 SAAADI. The V gene end was trimmed by 3 bases and the J gene end by 4 bases; junction bases not matched to a gene: 4. The CDR3 loop is CASSDEQGANQPQHF. The CDR3, as DNA: TGCGCCAGCAGTGATGAACAGGGGGCGAATCAGCCCCAGCATTTT.